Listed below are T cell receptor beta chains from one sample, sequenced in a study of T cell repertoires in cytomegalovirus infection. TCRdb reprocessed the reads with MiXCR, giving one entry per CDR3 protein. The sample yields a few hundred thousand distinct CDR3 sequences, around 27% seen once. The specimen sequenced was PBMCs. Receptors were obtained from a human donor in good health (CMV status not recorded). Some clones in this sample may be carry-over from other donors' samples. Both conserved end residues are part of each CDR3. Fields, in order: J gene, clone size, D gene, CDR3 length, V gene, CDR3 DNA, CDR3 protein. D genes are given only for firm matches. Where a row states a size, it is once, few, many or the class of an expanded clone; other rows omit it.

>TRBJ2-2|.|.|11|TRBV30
TGTGCCTGGAGTCCTTCCGGGGAGCTGTTTTTT
CAWSPSGELFF
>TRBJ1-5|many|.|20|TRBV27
TGTGCCAGCAGTTTGGCAGGGTTCAGTTCGGGTATGAATTACAATCAGCCCCAGCATTTT
CASSLAGFSSGMNYNQPQHF
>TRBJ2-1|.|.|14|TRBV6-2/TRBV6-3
TGTGCCAGCAAGTCCCCCCCGGGGGCGGGAGAGCAGTTCTTC
CASKSPPGAGEQFF
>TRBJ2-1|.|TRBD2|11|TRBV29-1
TGCAGCGTGGGGACTAGCGGGAAGCAGTTCTTC
CSVGTSGKQFF
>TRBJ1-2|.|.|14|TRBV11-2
TGTGCCAGCAGCCACCGGGACGGGAGTTATGGCTACACCTTC
CASSHRDGSYGYTF
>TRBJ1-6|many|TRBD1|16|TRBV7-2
TGTGCCAGCAGCACTCGTCAACAGGGGGCAGGGTCACCCCTCCACTTT
CASSTRQQGAGSPLHF
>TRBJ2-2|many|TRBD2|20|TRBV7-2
TGTGCCAGCAGCCCGGGACCGGGACTAGCGGGAGTACAGAACACCGGGGAGCTGTTTTTT
CASSPGPGLAGVQNTGELFF
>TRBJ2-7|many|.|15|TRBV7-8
TGTGCCAGCAGCCCGAGGAGGGACTCCTCCTACGAGCAGTACTTC
CASSPRRDSSYEQYF
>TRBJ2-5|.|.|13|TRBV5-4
TGTGCCAGCAGCTTCCAGATACAAGAGACCCAGTACTTC
CASSFQIQETQYF
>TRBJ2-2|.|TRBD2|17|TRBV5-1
TGCGCCAGCAGGGGGACTAGCGGGGCCGCGAACACCGGGGAGCTGTTTTTT
CASRGTSGAANTGELFF
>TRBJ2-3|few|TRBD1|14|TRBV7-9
TGTGCCAGCAGCTTTCCAGGGGGTGGAGATACGCAGTATTTT
CASSFPGGGDTQYF
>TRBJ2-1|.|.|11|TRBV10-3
TGTGCCATCAGTGATTTCGATGAGCAGTTCTTC
CAISDFDEQFF
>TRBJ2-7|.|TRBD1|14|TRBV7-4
TGTGCCAGCAGCGCCCGGACAGGAAAATACGAGCAGTACTTC
CASSARTGKYEQYF
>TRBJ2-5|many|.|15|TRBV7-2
TGTGCCAGCAGCTTAGTCCTAACTATGTCGGAGACCCAGTACTTC
CASSLVLTMSETQYF
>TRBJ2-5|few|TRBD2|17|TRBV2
TGTGCCAGCACTGACACCTCTAGCGGGACGGGGGGAGAGACCCAGTACTTC
CASTDTSSGTGGETQYF
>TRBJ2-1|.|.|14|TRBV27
TGTGCCAGCAGTTTAAATGGGGGCTACAATGAGCAGTTCTTC
CASSLNGGYNEQFF
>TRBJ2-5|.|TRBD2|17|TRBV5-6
TGTGCCAGCAGTCCGGGACTAGCGGGAGGCCGGGGAGAGACCCAGTACTTC
CASSPGLAGGRGETQYF